This T cell receptor (beta chain) was obtained from a study of sequential checkpoint blockade in melanoma. Turning to the study itself: Maintenance nivolumab came after either treatment sequence.

This clone was detected a few times. With V trimmed by 9 bases and J by 3 bases, 15 bases remained unmatched. The CDR3 totals 16 residues. The germline V gene encodes CDR1 MNHGY and CDR2 SAAAGT. Method: immunoSEQ multiplex PCR; TCRdb's copy keeps in-frame clones and lacks some. The sample yields around 6,200 clones, roughly a quarter seen once. Sample treatment: randomized to nivolumab then ipilimumab (arm A) or the reverse (arm B). This TCR was sampled from a human donor with melanoma. Sequencing used tumor tissue (inferred from file names), obtained from a patient given nivolumab and ipilimumab in sequence. The gene calls are TRBV6-8 and TRBJ2-7, with 9 bases lining up with TRBD1. CDR3 sequence reads: CASFGTRPGQGYEQYF. For the CDR3, the DNA is TGTGCCAGTTTTGGGACCCGGCCGGGACAGGGCTACGAGCAGTACTTC.